The source of this T cell receptor beta chain is a study of CD8 T cells in Susac syndrome. RNA was extracted with the RNeasy kit, and a quantity of about 0.45 to 1 ug was reverse transcribed using random hexamers. TCR beta CDR3 was amplified by immunoSEQ multiplex PCR. This amplification extended across 54 Vbeta and 13 Jbeta segments. TCRdb recomputed calls from the immunoSEQ multiplex PCR reads with MiXCR, one row per CDR3 protein. The sample lists around 130,000 distinct CDR3 sequences, more than 90% occurring once. This CDR3 is 14 amino acids long. CDR1 is MNHEY, CDR2 SMNVEV, per germline (reference sequence). V lost 9 bases and J lost 4, with 18 bases in between.

The sequence came from a human donor in good health. The sequencing input was CD4+ T cells from PBMCs. The V and J genes are TRBV27 and TRBJ1-2; D not certain. The CDR3 region is CASRFLTRSYGYTF. The CDR3 DNA reads TGTGCCAGTCGGTTCCTGACGAGGAGCTATGGCTACACCTTC.